The 8 T cell receptor beta chains reported below all come from one sample, sequenced in a study of Graves' ophthalmopathy and Graves' hyperthyroidism. Amplification of TCR beta CDR3 regions used RNA transcripts. The workflow started with a first-round RT-PCR run with HTBI primers and then moved on to a second-round multiplex PCR. TCRdb re-called the multiplex PCR reads through MiXCR, storing one row per CDR3 protein. Of hundreds of thousands of distinct CDR3 sequences listed, about 20% were seen once; the top ten hold around 6.5%. The sequenced sample consisted of peripheral blood. These receptors all come from a woman aged 18 to 35 with stable Graves' hyperthyroidism. Some clones in this sample may be carry-over from other donors' samples.

V gene TRBV5-1 combines with J gene TRBJ2-5, with 9 bases aligning to TRBD2. Germline-derived CDR1 and CDR2 are SGHRS and YFSETQ. After removal of 0 bases from V and 1 base from J, the junction contained 7 bases not matched to a gene. CDR3 length: 17 residues. CDR3 sequence reads: CASSLALGGGAQETQYF. DNA for the CDR3: TGCGCCAGCAGCTTGGCCCTGGGCGGGGGGGCCCAAGAGACCCAGTACTTC.

V usage is TRBV30 and J usage is TRBJ1-2; D is uncertain. Trimming removed 0 bases at V and 6 bases at J, with 11 bases between. Germline-derived CDR1 and CDR2 are GTSNPN and SVGIG (reference sequence). CDR3 size: 13 residues. The CDR3 spells CAWSVGGNDGYTF. For the CDR3, the DNA is TGTGCCTGGAGTGTTGGAGGGAACGATGGCTACACCTTC. Complete variable domain (other parts from reference TRBV30 and TRBJ1-2): SQTIHQWPATLVQPVGSPLSLECTVEGTSNPNLYWYRQAAGRGLQLLFYSVGIGQISSEVPQNLSASRPQDRQFILSSKKLLLSDSGFYLCAWSVGGNDGYTFGSGTRLTVV.

This clonotype was seen many times. This rearrangement joins TRBV29-1 to TRBJ1-2; 9 nucleotides match TRBD1. The ends lost 2 bases at V and 4 bases at J; junction bases unmatched: 14. Per the germline V gene, CDR1 is SQVTM and CDR2 is ANQGSEA. The CDR3 runs 17 residues. CDR3 nucleotides: TGCAGCGTTGAAACCCGGGACAGGGCCTCGGTCTCCTATGGCTACACCTTC. Translation: CSVETRDRASVSYGYTF.

This clonotype was seen many times. The chain is built from TRBV7-9 and TRBJ1-1, with D unclear. The germline V and J ends were trimmed by 8 bases and 6 bases, with 10 bases remaining between them. CDR1 is SEHNR and CDR2 is FQNEAQ in the germline V gene (reference sequence). The CDR3 consists of 11 residues. Written as DNA, the CDR3 is TGTGCCAGCGTGGGCCTAGCTGAAGCTTTCTTT. Amino acids: CASVGLAEAFF.

This clonotype has at least ten counts. The rearrangement uses TRBV11-2 and TRBJ2-3; weak D call: TRBD2 (5 bases). This CDR3 region has 15 residues. Per germline, CDR1 SGHAT and CDR2 FQNNGV. Trimming pared 3 bases from V and 0 bases from J, leaving 10 bases between. CDR3: CASSFDSASTDTQYF. The CDR3 DNA sequence: TGTGCCAGCAGCTTTGATAGCGCCAGCACAGATACGCAGTATTTT.

This clonotype was seen repeatedly, ten times or more. The chain is built from TRBV12-3 or TRBV12-4 and TRBJ2-7, with TRBD1 identical over 9 bases. V shed 8 bases and J 6 bases; nucleotides not matched to a gene: 14. The CDR3 runs to 15 residues. DNA for the CDR3: TGTGCCAGCCGAACCGGGGACAGGGATATGGCCGAGCAGTACTTC. It is translated as CASRTGDRDMAEQYF.

This clonotype has at least ten counts. CDR3 nucleotides: TGTGCCAGCAGAATTACAGGGAGGCAAGAGACCCAGTACTTC. This codes for CASRITGRQETQYF. This sequence joins TRBV27 and TRBJ2-5; D tentatively reads TRBD1 or TRBD2 (6 bases each). Germline loops: CDR1 MNHEY, CDR2 SMNVEV (reference sequence). Trimming shortened V by 6 bases and J by 2 bases, and 13 bases separated the two germline ends. The CDR3 is made up of 14 amino acids.

This clonotype came up a few times. The conserved phenylalanine or tryptophan normally closing the CDR3 is absent here, so this likely arose from a read error. The rearrangement uses TRBV30 and TRBJ1-2; no definite D call. The germline CDR1 and CDR2 sequences are GTSNPN and SVGIG (reference sequence). The length of the CDR3 is 11 residues. Between the trimmed V and J ends, which lost 0 bases and 7 bases, there was a span of 6 bases. This chain's CDR3 is CAWSVIGGYTL. CDR3 sequence (DNA): TGTGCCTGGAGTGTTATCGGTGGCTACACCCTC.